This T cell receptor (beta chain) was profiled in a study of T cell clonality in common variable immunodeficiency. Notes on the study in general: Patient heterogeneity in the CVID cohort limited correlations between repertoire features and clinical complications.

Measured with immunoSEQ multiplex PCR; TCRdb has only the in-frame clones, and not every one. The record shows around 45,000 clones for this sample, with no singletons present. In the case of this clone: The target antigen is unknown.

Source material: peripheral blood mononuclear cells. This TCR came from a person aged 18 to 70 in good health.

CDR3: CASSLDSGYEQYF. Incomplete CDR3 DNA: TGCGCCAGCAGCTTGGATTCAGGTTACGAG. The chain is built from TRBV5-1 and TRBJ2-7; D is undetermined. Read sequence stops 3 residues before the CDR3 end, and the germline J gene provides the missing end. The CDR3 is 13 residues long. Germline V gene data show CDR1 as SGHRS and CDR2 as YFSETQ. Trimming removed 0 bases at V and 4 bases at J, with 8 bases between.